This is a list of T cell receptor beta chains from one sample in a study of control samples from healthy donors and cancer patients. The table came from immunoSEQ multiplex PCR; TCRdb's copy has only in-frame clones and leaves some out. The table shows 50,000 to 70,000 clones, with approximately 91% occurring only once. Sequenced input: blood. The receptors were gathered from a man aged 50 or older in good health. The CDR3 runs from the conserved cysteine through the conserved F or W. The D gene is left open where the match is weak. Size values are once, few and many counts, or a class for expanded clones, and some rows have none.

cdr3_nt,cdr3_aa,v_call,clone_size,j_call,d_call
TGTGCCAGTGCCCGACAGGGGGCCACCTCTGGAAACACCATATATTTT,CASARQGATSGNTIYF,TRBV19,-,TRBJ1-3,TRBD1
TGTGCCAGCAGTTTAAGCGTTAACACCGGGGAGCTGTTTTTT,CASSLSVNTGELFF,TRBV28,-,TRBJ2-2,-
TGTGCCAGCTCACTACGAGACCTAACGAACACTGAAGCTTTCTTT,CASSLRDLTNTEAFF,TRBV18,-,TRBJ1-1,-
TGTGCCAGCAGCTCTCCCGGGACGTGGGGCACTGAAGCTTTCTTT,CASSSPGTWGTEAFF,TRBV5-5,-,TRBJ1-1,-
TGTGCCAGCAGTACCACCGGGACAGGGTGGAACATTCAGTACTTC,CASSTTGTGWNIQYF,TRBV6-5,-,TRBJ2-4,TRBD1
TGTGCCAGCAGTATCACAGGGGCCTACGAGCAGTACTTC,CASSITGAYEQYF,TRBV27,-,TRBJ2-7,TRBD1
TGTGCCACGGGGACCGGGCTTGGGGGAGAGACCCAGTACTTC,CATGTGLGGETQYF,TRBV24-1,-,TRBJ2-5,-
TGTGCCAGCAGCTTATCCAAAGCTAACTATGGCTACACCTTC,CASSLSKANYGYTF,TRBV7-2,-,TRBJ1-2,-
TGTGCCAGCAGCCAAGATAAAGGAAAGCGGGCAGACACAGATACGCAGTATTTT,CASSQDKGKRADTDTQYF,TRBV14,few,TRBJ2-3,-
TGTGCCAGCAGCTTAGGGACTAGCGGGAGCACAGATACGCAGTATTTT,CASSLGTSGSTDTQYF,TRBV7-6,-,TRBJ2-3,TRBD2
TGTGCCAGCACCAGGACAGGGGTGGGGAATTCACCCCTCCACTTT,CASTRTGVGNSPLHF,TRBV27,-,TRBJ1-6,TRBD1
TGTGCCAGCTCACCACCGGAAAAACTGAACTACGAGCAGTACTTC,CASSPPEKLNYEQYF,TRBV18,-,TRBJ2-7,-
TGTGCCAGTAGTATGGTACAGGGACCCCTAAGCGAGCAGTACTTC,CASSMVQGPLSEQYF,TRBV19,-,TRBJ2-7,-
TGCGCCAGCAGCTTACAGGCGCCCACAGATACGCAGTATTTT,CASSLQAPTDTQYF,TRBV5-1,-,TRBJ2-3,-
TGTGCCAGCAGTTACTCGCCCCACGGGGCTTACTCCTACGAGCAGTACTTC,CASSYSPHGAYSYEQYF,TRBV6-2/TRBV6-3,-,TRBJ2-7,-
TGTGCCAGCAGCTACACAGGGGCCTACGAGCAGTACTTC,CASSYTGAYEQYF,TRBV27,-,TRBJ2-7,TRBD1
TGTGCCAGCAGTTTAGGATTGGGGGCGCAGAGGGAACAGCCCCAGCATTTT,CASSLGLGAQREQPQHF,TRBV28,-,TRBJ1-5,-
TGTGCCACCAGTGACCCGGGACAGGGGAGCTACACAGATACGCAGTATTTT,CATSDPGQGSYTDTQYF,TRBV24-1,-,TRBJ2-3,TRBD1
TGCGCCAGCAGTACCGGACAGGTAGAACAGCCCCAGCATTTT,CASSTGQVEQPQHF,TRBV5-1,-,TRBJ1-5,TRBD1
TGCGCCAGCAGCTTAGACCCGGGGAGGAACGAGCAGTACTTC,CASSLDPGRNEQYF,TRBV5-1,-,TRBJ2-7,-
TGTGCCAGCAGCGGACGGAGCTCCTACGAGCAGTACTTC,CASSGRSSYEQYF,TRBV14,-,TRBJ2-7,-
TGTGCCAGCAGCCAGGTGACTAGGAGGCGAGAGACCCAGTACTTC,CASSQVTRRRETQYF,TRBV3-1/TRBV3-2,-,TRBJ2-5,-
TGTGCCAGCAGCTGGGGGGTGAATGAGCAGTTCTTC,CASSWGVNEQFF,TRBV7-9,-,TRBJ2-1,-
TGTGCCAGCAGTTTAGGACAGGAACTAGCTTTCTTT,CASSLGQELAFF,TRBV28,-,TRBJ1-1,TRBD1
TGTGCCAGCTCTGTCCAGGGAGGGACCGGGGAGCTGTTTTTT,CASSVQGGTGELFF,TRBV2,once,TRBJ2-2,TRBD2
TGCAGTGCTACCAGGGGGTCTGGCTACACCTTC,CSATRGSGYTF,TRBV20-1,medium-sized,TRBJ1-2,TRBD1
TGTGCCAGCAGCCCCTTCAGCGATGAGCAGTTCTTC,CASSPFSDEQFF,TRBV5-5,-,TRBJ2-1,-
TGTGCCACCCACGGTGGATTGAACACTGAAGCTTTCTTT,CATHGGLNTEAFF,TRBV2,-,TRBJ1-1,-
TGTGCCAGCAGTTCTATCCCTGGGGCGCAGCCCCAGCATTTT,CASSSIPGAQPQHF,TRBV28,-,TRBJ1-5,-
TGCAGCGTTTATAACACTGAAGCTTTCTTT,CSVYNTEAFF,TRBV29-1,-,TRBJ1-1,-
TGTGCCAGCAGCCGGAGTCTTGGGGGAGGTCCCAAAGGAGAGACCCAGTACTTC,CASSRSLGGGPKGETQYF,TRBV7-6,-,TRBJ2-5,-
TGTGCCAGCAGTGAAGTGGATAGCAATCAGCCCCAGCATTTT,CASSEVDSNQPQHF,TRBV6-1,-,TRBJ1-5,-
TGTGCCAGGAAAAGGGGTCGTGCGGAGACCGAGGGTAAACAACCCCAGCATTTT,CARKRGRAETEGKQPQHF,TRBV28,-,TRBJ1-5,-
TGTGCCAGCAGCTCTCGACTAGCGGGAGTTGTAGAGACCCAGTACTTC,CASSSRLAGVVETQYF,TRBV5-6,-,TRBJ2-5,TRBD2
TGCAGCGTTGAAATGGACGACTACCGAAAAGAGACCCAGTACTTC,CSVEMDDYRKETQYF,TRBV29-1,-,TRBJ2-5,-
TGCGCCAGCAGACGGACAGGGGACTCTGGAAACACCATATATTTT,CASRRTGDSGNTIYF,TRBV5-1,-,TRBJ1-3,TRBD1
TGTGCCAGTAGTATTAGAGGAGGGGCGAACACTGAAGCTTTCTTT,CASSIRGGANTEAFF,TRBV19,few,TRBJ1-1,-
TGTGCCAGCCGCCGACTAGCGGGCGACAATGAGCAGTTCTTC,CASRRLAGDNEQFF,TRBV2,-,TRBJ2-1,TRBD2
TGTGCCAGCAGCGCTGGGACTAGCGGGACCTACGAGCAGTACTTC,CASSAGTSGTYEQYF,TRBV7-3,few,TRBJ2-7,TRBD2
TGTGCCAGCAGACCTTTTTCCAGTCTAGCCTACGAGCAGTACTTC,CASRPFSSLAYEQYF,TRBV2,-,TRBJ2-7,-
TGTGCCAGTAGTATATCGGCTATCCCTGAAAAACTGTTTTTT,CASSISAIPEKLFF,TRBV19,-,TRBJ1-4,-
TGTGCCAGCAGTGAAGTATGGGGCAGTGGGTTTGAAGCTTTCTTT,CASSEVWGSGFEAFF,TRBV6-1,-,TRBJ1-1,-
TGTGCCAGCAGTTTATTTCAGGGCTCTGGAAACACCATATATTTT,CASSLFQGSGNTIYF,TRBV27,-,TRBJ1-3,-
TGTGCCAGCAGTGAAGCGTGGACAGGGGGCTACGAGCAGTACTTC,CASSEAWTGGYEQYF,TRBV6-1,-,TRBJ2-7,TRBD1
TGCGCCAGCAGCCTCGGACAGCCCACCTCCTACGAGCAGTACTTC,CASSLGQPTSYEQYF,TRBV5-1,-,TRBJ2-7,-
TGCGCCAGCAGCGTGGGACTAGCGATAAACACAGATACGCAGTATTTT,CASSVGLAINTDTQYF,TRBV5-1,-,TRBJ2-3,TRBD2
TGTGCCAGCAGCCAAGAGGCGACTACCGGCTCTGAAGCTTTCTTT,CASSQEATTGSEAFF,TRBV3-1/TRBV3-2,-,TRBJ1-1,-
TGCGCCAGCAGCCAAGAGGGAGGGAGGACAGCCGGGGAGCTGTTTTTT,CASSQEGGRTAGELFF,TRBV4-1,-,TRBJ2-2,-
TGTGCCAGCAGCCGGGGGAACTACGAGCAGTACTTC,CASSRGNYEQYF,TRBV7-8,-,TRBJ2-7,-
TGTGCCAGCAGTGACAGGGATGGCGATGAGCAGTTCTTC,CASSDRDGDEQFF,TRBV6-4,-,TRBJ2-1,-
TGTGCCAGTAGGGCGACAGGGGGGGGCGAGCAGTACTTC,CASRATGGGEQYF,TRBV19,-,TRBJ2-7,TRBD1
TGTGCCACCAGCAGAGGTGAAGGATCTAGCACAGATACGCAGTATTTT,CATSRGEGSSTDTQYF,TRBV15,-,TRBJ2-3,-
TGTGCCAGCAGCCTTCTAGCGGGAGTTGGGTACACCGGGGAGCTGTTTTTT,CASSLLAGVGYTGELFF,TRBV7-9,-,TRBJ2-2,TRBD2
TGTGCCATCAGTGACCGAAATCAGCCCCAGCATTTT,CAISDRNQPQHF,TRBV10-3,-,TRBJ1-5,-
TGTGCCAGCAGCTTGGTACTTGAGACCCAGTACTTC,CASSLVLETQYF,TRBV7-9,-,TRBJ2-5,-